This TCR beta chain stems from a study of T cell clones after liver transplantation. About the research overall: Post-transplant blood was tracked for graft-donor-reactive T cell clones identified in a pre-transplant mixed lymphocyte reaction. Draws occurred before transplant, before withdrawal, and after complete or failed withdrawal.

For this clone: The antigen is not known.

Clones were sequenced by immunoSEQ multiplex PCR, and TCRdb holds only the in-frame ones, with some missing. The sample lists just over 80,000 clones, about 84% occurring once. The germline V and J ends were trimmed by 6 bases and 2 bases, with 17 bases remaining between them. CDR3 length: 16 residues. Germline V gives CDR1 MDHEN, CDR2 SYDVKM. Study findings and constraints: Low donor cell numbers restricted donor-reactive repertoire measurement in two subjects. A larger donor-reactive than third-party decline suggested partial antigen-specific deletion.

The source of this sequence is a human patient who received a liver transplant. Some T cells may originate from the graft donor. The chain employs TRBV28 and TRBJ1-3, with D perhaps TRBD1 (5 bases). Source: CD4+ T cells from blood, taken just over 45 months after liver transplant. The CDR3, as DNA: TGTGCCAGCAGCCCCACAGGTGGGGGGGCTGGAAACACCATATATTTT. Residues: CASSPTGGGAGNTIYF.